These 20 T cell receptor beta chains were all obtained from the same sample, sequenced in a study of control samples from healthy donors and cancer patients. TCRdb's copy holds only in-frame clones and misses some; the assay was immunoSEQ multiplex PCR. The sample lists 120,000 to 150,000 clones; roughly 89% were seen once. The sample taken for sequencing was blood. The receptors originated from a man younger than 40 in good health.

This chain uses TRBV7-3 with TRBJ2-5; D is unclear. Germline CDR1 and CDR2: SGHTA and FQGTGA. The length of the CDR3 is 15 residues. V lost 0 bases to trimming and J lost 5 bases, with 13 bases between them. The CDR3 region is CASSLTRAPRETQYF. CDR3 bases: TGTGCCAGCAGCTTAACCCGGGCCCCCCGGGAGACCCAGTACTTC.

The CDR3 reads CASSYSGRAGSGELFF. DNA of the CDR3: TGTGCCAGCAGTTACTCGGGCAGGGCGGGATCTGGGGAGCTGTTTTTT. This chain joins TRBV6-5 and TRBJ2-2; possible D gene TRBD2, 6 bases. Trimming took off 0 bases at V and 8 bases at J, with 16 bases between the two ends. Germline CDR1 MNHEY, CDR2 SVGAGI. The CDR3 is made up of 16 amino acids.

The V gene is TRBV19, the J gene TRBJ1-2; D is possibly TRBD1 (6 bases). This CDR3 has 17 residues. Germline CDR1 reads LNHDA; CDR2 reads SQIVND (reference sequence). The V and J ends lost 4 bases and 0 bases respectively, with 18 bases between them. The CDR3 loop reads CASSTWTATATNYGYTF. As DNA, the CDR3 is TGTGCCAGTAGTACCTGGACAGCTACAGCAACTAACTATGGCTACACCTTC.

About this clone: This sample includes further DNA sequences coding for the same CDR3. The chain recombines TRBV5-4 with TRBJ1-2, with D unresolved. The CDR3 contains 13 residues. Germline assignment: CDR1 SGHNT and CDR2 YYREEE (reference sequence). Trimming left V 2 bases short and J 3 bases short, with 8 bases between. DNA for the CDR3: TGTGCCAGCAGCTTAGGGCGGGACTATGGCTACACCTTC. Its translation is CASSLGRDYGYTF.

The rearrangement joins TRBV19 to TRBJ1-4, with a possible D match to TRBD1 (5 bases). Germline V gene lookup returns CDR1 LNHDA and CDR2 SQIVND (reference sequence). The CDR3 contains 17 residues. Trimming stripped 4 bases from V and 8 bases from J, with 23 bases between. The CDR3 nucleotides read TGTGCCAGTAGTACACCGCGCGAGGCGGGGCCGAGAGAAAAACTGTTTTTT. It is translated as CASSTPREAGPREKLFF.

The rearrangement links TRBV29-1 to TRBJ2-3, with D maybe TRBD1 (5 bases). CDR1 and CDR2 (germline): SQVTM, ANQGSEA. The V end lost 0 bases, the J end lost 1 base, and 8 bases lay between the germline ends. There are 14 residues in the CDR3. The CDR3 DNA is TGCAGCGTTGAAGACAGGGTGGGCACAGATACGCAGTATTTT. It specifies CSVEDRVGTDTQYF.

The chain links TRBV3-1 (or the pseudogene TRBV3-2) to TRBJ2-7, with D possibly being TRBD2 (5 bases). The CDR3 extends over 15 amino acids. The germline CDR1 and CDR2 sequences are LGHDT and YNNKEL (reference sequence). Trimming pared 4 bases from V and 4 bases from J, leaving 17 bases between. The CDR3: CASSPGVGGGYEQYF. CDR3 DNA: TGTGCCAGCAGCCCCGGCGTAGGAGGAGGTTACGAGCAGTACTTC.

The rearrangement uses TRBV7-2 and TRBJ2-7; D is unclear. Trimming took 5 bases from V and 0 from J, leaving 11 bases between them. The CDR3 sequence is 14 residues long. Germline loops: CDR1 SGHTA, CDR2 FQGNSA. In DNA, the CDR3 is TGTGCCAGCAGCCCCCAGTGGAGCTCCTACGAGCAGTACTTC. The encoded protein is CASSPQWSSYEQYF. Supplemented by reference TRBV7-2 and TRBJ2-7, the full variable domain reads GAGVSQSPSNKVTEKGKDVELRCDPISGHTALYWYRQSLGQGLEFLIYFQGNSAPDKSGLPSDRFSAERTGGSVSTLTIQRTQQEDSAVYLCASSPQWSSYEQYFGPGTRLTVT.

The rearrangement joins TRBV6-5 to TRBJ2-5; TRBD2 is a possible D gene (7 bases). Between the trimmed V and J ends, which lost 0 bases and 5 bases, there was a span of 16 bases. CDR1 is MNHEY and CDR2 is SVGAGI in the germline V gene. The CDR3 spans 16 residues. The CDR3 nucleotides read TGTGCCAGCAGTTACTCCCTCGGGGGGCTGGGGGAGACCCAGTACTTC. This gives the protein CASSYSLGGLGETQYF.

The gene calls are TRBV5-1 and TRBJ1-4; 7 nucleotides line up with TRBD1. There are 15 residues in the CDR3. Germline CDR1 reads SGHRS; CDR2 reads YFSETQ. The V segment lost 0 bases and the J segment 5 bases; nucleotides outside the gene matches: 4. CDR3 sequence reads: CASSLEGAPNEKLFF. As DNA, the CDR3 is TGCGCCAGCAGCTTGGAGGGGGCACCAAATGAAAAACTGTTTTTT.

The chain joins TRBV27 to TRBJ1-2; no clear D gene. Trimming left V 5 bases short and J 2 bases short, with 15 bases between. The germline gives CDR1 MNHEY, CDR2 SMNVEV (reference sequence). The CDR3 is made up of 15 amino acids. Here the CDR3 DNA reads TGTGCCAGCAGTCCCAATCGTCAGAACAACTATGGCTACACCTTC. It encodes CASSPNRQNNYGYTF.

This chain uses TRBV24-1 with TRBJ1-2; the D gene is possibly TRBD1 (5 bases). Trimming removed 4 bases at V and 4 bases at J, with 18 bases between. CDR1 and CDR2 (germline): KGHDR, SFDVKD. The CDR3 contains 16 residues. The CDR3 region has the DNA TGTGCCACCAGTGACCGGACGGCGCCGCAGGGCTATGGCTACACCTTC. The encoded protein is CATSDRTAPQGYGYTF.

This chain uses TRBV19 with TRBJ2-2; D could derive from TRBD1 or TRBD2 (6 bases each). Deletions cut 9 bases from V and 7 bases from J, with 18 bases between. Germline V lookup: CDR1 LNHDA, CDR2 SQIVND (reference sequence). CDR3 length: 14 amino acids. The DNA for the CDR3 is TGTGCCAGCCCTCGGCCGGGGGCTGTCGGGGAGCTGTTTTTT. Protein sequence: CASPRPGAVGELFF. Supplemented by reference TRBV19 and TRBJ2-2, the full variable domain reads DGGITQSPKYLFRKEGQNVTLSCEQNLNHDAMYWYRQDPGQGLRLIYYSQIVNDFQKGDIAEGYSVSREKKESFPLTVTSAQKNPTAFYLCASPRPGAVGELFFGEGSRLTVL.

V and J are TRBV6-1 and TRBJ2-1; D ambiguous. The germline CDR1 and CDR2 sequences are MNHNS and SASEGT. The CDR3 spans 15 residues. Trimming left V 2 bases short and J 8 bases short, with 16 bases between. The CDR3 spells CASSERYQSSDEQFF. CDR3 in DNA: TGTGCCAGCAGTGAACGGTACCAATCTTCGGATGAGCAGTTCTTC.

The sample holds one count of this clone. The chain uses TRBV11-2 and TRBJ1-3; the D is unclear. This CDR3 has 14 amino acids. Germline-derived CDR1 and CDR2 are SGHAT and FQNNGV. Trimming pared 5 bases from V and 0 bases from J, leaving 8 bases between. CDR3 protein: CASSIRSSGNTIYF. The CDR3 region has the DNA TGTGCCAGCAGCATCCGGAGCTCTGGAAACACCATATATTTT.

This sequence joins TRBV28 and TRBJ1-1; D gene uncertain. V was shortened by 5 bases and J by 8 bases, with 21 bases between the two germline ends. Germline CDR1 is MDHEN and CDR2 is SYDVKM. The CDR3 covers 15 residues. The CDR3 here is CASSPRQVSGNEAFF. CDR3 in DNA: TGTGCCAGCAGTCCCCGGCAGGTGAGTGGAAACGAAGCTTTCTTT.

V and J are TRBV25-1 and TRBJ2-7; the D gene is possibly TRBD1 (6 bases). The CDR3 sequence is 14 residues long. Trimming shortened V by 5 bases and J by 0 bases, and 11 bases separated the two germline ends. Looked up from germline, CDR1 is MGHDK and CDR2 is SYGVNS. In nucleotides, the CDR3 is TGTGCCAGCAGTACCCCGGGACACTCCTACGAGCAGTACTTC. Translated: CASSTPGHSYEQYF.

J is TRBJ1-5 and V is TRBV6-4, with D maybe TRBD1 (5 bases). The CDR3 has 14 amino acids. With 7 bases removed from V and 3 bases from J, the gap between germline ends came to 13 bases. Germline values: CDR1 MRHNA, CDR2 SNTAGT. The CDR3 loop reads CASNCRQPNQPQHF. CDR3 coding DNA: TGTGCCAGCAATTGTAGACAGCCCAATCAGCCCCAGCATTTT.

V is TRBV21-1 and J is TRBJ2-3. TRBV21-1 is a listed pseudogene. The CDR3 loop spans 15 amino acids. The CDR3 nucleotides read TGTGCCAGCGGGACCCCTCGCGGAGACACAGATACGCAGTATTTT. Residues: CASGTPRGDTDTQYF.

The genes are TRBV11-3 and TRBJ2-1, with TRBD2 matching over 16 bases. From germline, CDR1 is SGHNT and CDR2 YENEEA. This CDR3 is 15 amino acids long. Trimming cost V 5 bases and J 8 bases; bases outside gene matches: 3. The DNA for the CDR3 is TGTGCCAGCAGCCCGGGACTAGCGGGGGGGGATGAGCAGTTCTTC. Its protein product is CASSPGLAGGDEQFF.